The 21 T cell receptor beta chains listed next were all sequenced from one sample in a study of T cell repertoires in cytomegalovirus infection. One entry per CDR3 protein results from TCRdb running MiXCR on the reads. The data hold roughly 150,000 distinct CDR3 sequences, with less than 25% observed a single time. These receptors have no identified antigens. The sample consisted of CD8+ T cells from cultured PBMCs, taken from culture after CMV antigen stimulation. The receptors derive from a human donor in good health (CMV status not recorded). Some clones in this sample may be carry-over from other donors' samples.

This clonotype was counted between two and nine times. The chain joins TRBV29-1 to TRBJ1-2, with 7 nucleotides matching TRBD1. CDR3 size: 18 residues. V was pared by 3 bases and J by 0 bases, with 16 bases of the junction left unmatched. Germline V gene lookup returns CDR1 SQVTM and CDR2 ANQGSEA. CDR3 DNA sequence: TGCAGCGTTGACATAGAGGGGACAGACACGTCAGCTAACTATGGCTACACCTTC. As protein: CSVDIEGTDTSANYGYTF.

The J gene is TRBJ2-7, the V gene TRBV4-1, with D unresolved. Trimming shortened V by 4 bases and J by 6 bases, and 7 bases separated the two germline ends. CDR3 length: 11 amino acids. CDR1 is MGHRA and CDR2 is YSYEKL in the germline V gene. CDR3 residues: CASSLLGEQYF. As DNA, the CDR3 is TGCGCCAGCAGCCTTCTAGGCGAGCAGTACTTC.

The chain is built from TRBV23-1 and TRBJ1-2, with D possibly TRBD1 on 5 matching bases. TRBV23-1 is an ORF; its function is uncertain. This CDR3 is built from 14 residues. V lost 4 bases, J lost 4 bases, and 13 bases lay in between. CDR3 sequence reads: CASSPRRDPYGYTF. CDR3 bases: TGCGCCAGCAGTCCCCGCCGGGACCCCTATGGCTACACCTTC.

This clonotype has more than one count but fewer than ten. The rearrangement uses TRBV6-2 or TRBV6-3 and TRBJ2-7; D uncertain. The CDR3 is made up of 11 amino acids. Germline V gene lookup returns CDR1 MNHEY and CDR2 SVGEGT. The V end lost 6 bases, the J end lost 1 base, and 4 bases lay between the germline ends. Written as DNA, the CDR3 is TGTGCCAGCAGGGATTCCTACGAGCAGTACTTC. This gives the protein CASRDSYEQYF.

In this sample, this clonotype turned up a few times. The chain uses TRBV12-3 or TRBV12-4 and TRBJ1-2; weak D call: TRBD1 (5 bases). The CDR3 length is 13 residues. The V end was cut by 1 base, the J end by 4 bases, with 7 bases between. CDR3 DNA: TGTGCCAGCAGTTTAGGGACACCCTATGGCTACACCTTC. The encoded protein is CASSLGTPYGYTF.

This chain links TRBV6-1 with TRBJ2-1; TRBD1 or TRBD2 may be the D gene (7 bases each). Trimming took 7 bases from V and 3 from J, leaving 16 bases between them. The length of the CDR3 is 15 residues. Germline V gene sequence: CDR1 MNHNS, CDR2 SASEGT. CDR3 in amino acids: CASTQGGLLYNEQFF. As DNA, the CDR3 is TGTGCCAGCACCCAGGGGGGGCTACTCTACAATGAGCAGTTCTTC.

Here the CDR3 DNA reads TGCAGCGTTTCCGGGACTGACAACCTGAACACCGGGGAGCTGTTTTTT. It translates to CSVSGTDNLNTGELFF. This chain links TRBV29-1 with TRBJ2-2; the D gene is possibly TRBD2 (6 bases). V was trimmed by 5 bases and J by 1 base, leaving 17 bases between them. The germline CDR1 and CDR2 sequences are SQVTM and ANQGSEA. This CDR3 comprises 16 residues.

This sequence joins TRBV6-1 and TRBJ2-7; 7 bases map to TRBD2. This CDR3 contains 13 residues. The germline CDR1 and CDR2 sequences are MNHNS and SASEGT. Germline trimming cut 10 bases from V and 3 bases from J; bases unmatched to any gene: 9. Here the CDR3 DNA reads TGTGCCACCCTCACCACGGGGGGCTACGAGCAGTACTTC. This encodes CATLTTGGYEQYF.

The chain recombines TRBV4-1 with TRBJ1-1; no firm D call. The V gene lost 0 bases and the J gene lost 3 bases, with 8 bases spanning the gap. CDR3 length: 14 amino acids. CDR1 MGHRA and CDR2 YSYEKL come from the germline V gene. The CDR3 region has the DNA TGCGCCAGCAGCCAAGATAGATGGGACACTGAAGCTTTCTTT. It translates to CASSQDRWDTEAFF.

The chain recombines TRBV12-3 or TRBV12-4 with TRBJ1-2; unclear D gene. The CDR3 totals 15 residues. V lost 0 bases and J 1 base, leaving 9 bases between the germline ends. CDR3 DNA: TGTGCCAGCAGTTTAGCAGGCGAACTTAACTATGGCTACACCTTC. This gives the protein CASSLAGELNYGYTF.

The chain carries TRBV6-2 or TRBV6-3 and TRBJ2-1; D may match TRBD1 or TRBD2 (5 bases each). Germline loops: CDR1 MNHEY, CDR2 SVGEGT. With 6 bases removed from V and 0 bases from J, the gap between germline ends came to 18 bases. The CDR3 covers 17 residues. DNA of the CDR3: TGTGCCAGCAGCCAGAGGTTAGGGACGAGCTCCTACAATGAGCAGTTCTTC. Residues: CASSQRLGTSSYNEQFF.

This clonotype was found a few times. The J gene is TRBJ2-1, the V gene TRBV12-3 or TRBV12-4, with a possible D match to TRBD2 (5 bases). The CDR3 contains 17 residues. V gave up 2 bases and J gave up 5 bases, with 19 bases separating them. Here the CDR3 reads CASSLWSGSPQNNEQFF. The CDR3 region has the DNA TGTGCCAGCAGTTTATGGTCGGGGTCACCACAAAACAATGAGCAGTTCTTC.

This chain links TRBV7-9 with TRBJ2-3, with D perhaps being TRBD1 or TRBD2 (6 bases each). With 5 bases removed from V and 4 bases from J, the gap between germline ends came to 19 bases. CDR1 and CDR2 (germline): SEHNR, FQNEAQ (reference sequence). The CDR3 totals 16 residues. CDR3 sequence (DNA): TGTGCCAGCAGCAGAAAGGAGGGGGTAGGGGCAGATACGCAGTATTTT. Its translation: CASSRKEGVGADTQYF.

This clonotype was detected a few times. This chain connects TRBV7-8 to TRBJ2-5; D is uncertain. Germline V gene lookup returns CDR1 SGHVS and CDR2 FQNEAQ. With 8 bases removed from V and 3 bases from J, the gap between germline ends came to 13 bases. The CDR3 has 13 amino acids. DNA for the CDR3: TGTGCCAGCCTCACCGGGCCAGAAGAGACCCAGTACTTC. The encoded protein is CASLTGPEETQYF.

V usage is TRBV7-9 and J usage is TRBJ1-5, with D unclear. Germline CDR1 is SEHNR and CDR2 is FQNEAQ (reference sequence). CDR3 length: 12 amino acids. Trimming took 1 base from V and 7 from J, leaving 5 bases between them. CDR3 coding DNA: TGTGCCAGCAGCTTAGAGGCGCAGCCCCAGCATTTT. Its translation is CASSLEAQPQHF.

J is TRBJ2-1 and V is TRBV12-3 or TRBV12-4; 13 bases map to TRBD2. The CDR3 extends over 21 amino acids. V was pared by 7 bases and J by 4 bases, with 22 bases of the junction left unmatched. The CDR3 DNA is TGTGCCAGCACCAAAGATCCGACTAGCGGGGGGCCGCCTGAGACTTACAATGAGCAGTTCTTC. Amino acid sequence: CASTKDPTSGGPPETYNEQFF.

This clonotype was seen a few times. V usage is TRBV7-2 and J usage is TRBJ2-4, with D perhaps being TRBD1 or TRBD2 (5 bases each). Germline V lookup: CDR1 SGHTA, CDR2 FQGNSA. The CDR3 has 16 amino acids. Trimming pared 4 bases from V and 13 bases from J, leaving 26 bases between. The CDR3 region has the DNA TGTGCCAGCAGCTCCTCCGGGACGGTAGCCAAAAACAGGCAGTACTTC. It translates to CASSSSGTVAKNRQYF.

A word on this clonotype: Germline and junction disagree at one end, which may indicate a read error. V and J are TRBV12-5 and TRBJ1-2, with a possible D match to TRBD1 (6 bases). The CDR3 covers 15 residues. Germline V lookup: CDR1 LGHNT, CDR2 FRNRAP. The CDR3 loop is CARGLVTQGHYGYTF. For the CDR3, the DNA is TGTGCTAGAGGTTTGGTTACACAGGGCCACTATGGCTACACCTTC.

The chain joins TRBV7-9 to TRBJ2-2; D is ambiguous. CDR1 and CDR2 (germline): SEHNR, FQNEAQ (reference sequence). CDR3 size: 14 residues. V lost 4 bases and J lost 1, with 7 bases in between. The CDR3 DNA sequence: TGTGCCAGCAGCTCCCTTGGGAACACCGGGGAGCTGTTTTTT. It is translated as CASSSLGNTGELFF.

This chain joins TRBV7-2 and TRBJ2-3; no clear D. Trimming removed 6 bases at V and 0 bases at J, with 10 bases between. Per the germline V gene, CDR1 is SGHTA and CDR2 is FQGNSA. The CDR3 loop spans 14 amino acids. The CDR3 DNA follows: TGTGCCAGCAGGCCCGGAACCAGCACAGATACGCAGTATTTT. This sequence encodes CASRPGTSTDTQYF.

This rearrangement joins TRBV7-6 to TRBJ2-7; D unclear. Germline V gives CDR1 SGHVS, CDR2 FNYEAQ. This CDR3 contains 14 residues. Between the trimmed V and J ends, which lost 1 base and 0 bases, there was a span of 7 bases. CDR3 bases: TGTGCCAGCAGCTTAGAGGCCAGCTCCTACGAGCAGTACTTC. Protein: CASSLEASSYEQYF.